The text below deals with one T cell receptor beta chain. The antigen is not known. The record originates from a study of long-term antiretroviral therapy in people with HIV. V was clipped by 6 bases and J by 8 bases, with 10 bases between them. CDR1 is SNHLY, CDR2 FYNNEI, per germline. The CDR3 totals 11 residues. Findings and limits, study-wide: Nothing was known about ART adherence, viral resistance or changes in therapy. Relative to control repertoires, HIV repertoires exhibited narrower CDR3 length ranges.

The run of the v3.0 immunoSEQ assay was at survey level. TCRdb keeps only in-frame clones here, not all; method: immunoSEQ multiplex PCR. The data contain approximately 27,000 clones, roughly nine tenths of them singletons. Sequencing used unsorted PBMCs, obtained 3.1 years after starting antiretroviral therapy. This TCR derives from a man between 18 and 35 years old with HIV. The chain couples TRBV2 to TRBJ1-1; D is unclear. The CDR3 region has the DNA TGTGCCAGCAGGGCGACTCCGGAAGCTTTCTTT. This gives the protein CASRATPEAFF.